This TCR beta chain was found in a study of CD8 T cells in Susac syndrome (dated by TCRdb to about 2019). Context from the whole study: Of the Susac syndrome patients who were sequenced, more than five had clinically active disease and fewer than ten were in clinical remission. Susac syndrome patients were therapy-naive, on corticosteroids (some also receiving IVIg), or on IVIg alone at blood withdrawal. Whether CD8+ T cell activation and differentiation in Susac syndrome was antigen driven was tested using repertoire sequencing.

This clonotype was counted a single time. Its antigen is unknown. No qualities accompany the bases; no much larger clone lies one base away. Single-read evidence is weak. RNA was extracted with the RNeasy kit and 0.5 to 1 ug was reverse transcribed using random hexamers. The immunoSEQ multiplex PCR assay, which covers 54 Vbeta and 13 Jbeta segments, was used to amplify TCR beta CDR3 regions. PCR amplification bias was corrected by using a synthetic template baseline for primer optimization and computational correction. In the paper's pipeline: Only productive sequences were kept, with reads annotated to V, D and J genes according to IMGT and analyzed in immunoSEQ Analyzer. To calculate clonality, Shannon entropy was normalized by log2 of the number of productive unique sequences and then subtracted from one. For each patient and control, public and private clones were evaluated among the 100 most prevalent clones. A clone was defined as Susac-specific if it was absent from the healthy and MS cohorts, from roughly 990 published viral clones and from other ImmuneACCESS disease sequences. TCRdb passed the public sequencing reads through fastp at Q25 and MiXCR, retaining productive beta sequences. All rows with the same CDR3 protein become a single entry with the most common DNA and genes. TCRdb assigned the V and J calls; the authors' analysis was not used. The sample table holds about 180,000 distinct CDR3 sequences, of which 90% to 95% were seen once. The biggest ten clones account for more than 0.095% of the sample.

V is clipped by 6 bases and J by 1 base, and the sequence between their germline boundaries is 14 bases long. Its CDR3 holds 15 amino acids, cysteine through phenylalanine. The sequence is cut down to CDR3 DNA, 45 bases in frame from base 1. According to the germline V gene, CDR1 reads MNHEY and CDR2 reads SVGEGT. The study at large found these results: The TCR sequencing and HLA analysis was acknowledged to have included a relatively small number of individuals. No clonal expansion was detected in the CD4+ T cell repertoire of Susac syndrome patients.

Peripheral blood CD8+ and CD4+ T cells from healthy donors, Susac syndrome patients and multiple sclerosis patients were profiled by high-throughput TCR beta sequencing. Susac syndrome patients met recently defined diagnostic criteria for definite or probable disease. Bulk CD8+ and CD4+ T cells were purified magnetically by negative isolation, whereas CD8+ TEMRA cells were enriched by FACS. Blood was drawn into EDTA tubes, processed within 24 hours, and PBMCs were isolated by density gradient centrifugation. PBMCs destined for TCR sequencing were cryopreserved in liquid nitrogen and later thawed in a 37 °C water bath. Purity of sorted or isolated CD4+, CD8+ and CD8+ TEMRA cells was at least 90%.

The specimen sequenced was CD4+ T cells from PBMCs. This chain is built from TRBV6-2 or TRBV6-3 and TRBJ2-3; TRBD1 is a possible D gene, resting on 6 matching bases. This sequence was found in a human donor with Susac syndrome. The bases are TGTGCCAGCAGACAACAGGGTGGGGGCACAGATACGCAGTATTTT. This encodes CASRQQGGGTDTQYF.